The rows below give T cell receptor beta chains drawn from one sample of a study of vaccination and CD4 T cells after COVID-19. Their target antigens are unknown. TCRdb called the PCR reads again in MiXCR, with one record for every CDR3 protein. The sample yields some 23,000 distinct CDR3 sequences, 25% to 35% seen once. Sample: CD4+ T cells from blood, cultured in vitro, taken about 7 months after SARS-CoV-2 vaccination. The receptors originated from a human donor who had recovered from COVID-19. The CDR3 runs from the conserved cysteine through the conserved F or W. Fields, in order: J gene, clone size, V gene, D gene, CDR3 protein, CDR3 DNA. The D gene is left open where the match is weak. Clone size appears in some rows only: once, few, many, or a class for an expanded clone.

>TRBJ1-2|NA|TRBV4-1|TRBD1
CASSQGQGFYGYTF
TGCGCCAGCAGCCAAGGACAGGGGTTCTATGGCTACACCTTC
>TRBJ2-7|NA|TRBV20-1|TRBD2
CSASGTNLYEQYF
TGCAGTGCTAGCGGGACTAACCTTTACGAGCAGTACTTC
>TRBJ2-7|few|TRBV20-1|TRBD2
CSANNPSGRLVYEQYF
TGCAGTGCTAACAACCCTAGCGGGAGGCTAGTATACGAGCAGTACTTC
>TRBJ2-7|NA|TRBV7-2|TRBD2
CASSPRLGGEQYF
TGTGCCAGCAGCCCGCGTCTCGGGGGGGAGCAGTACTTC
>TRBJ2-5|NA|TRBV6-2/TRBV6-3|TRBD2
CASSYETSGRETQYF
TGTGCCAGCAGTTACGAGACTAGCGGGAGGGAGACCCAGTACTTC
>TRBJ2-1|NA|TRBV2|NA
CASSGLNNEQFF
TGTGCCAGCAGTGGGCTAAACAATGAGCAGTTCTTC
>TRBJ2-1|few|TRBV11-2|TRBD1
CATRDRAYNEQFF
TGTGCCACCCGCGACAGGGCCTACAATGAGCAGTTCTTC
>TRBJ2-3|few|TRBV20-1|NA
CSARDYAGESGTDTQYF
TGCAGTGCTAGAGATTACGCAGGGGAGAGCGGCACAGATACGCAGTATTTT
>TRBJ2-7|NA|TRBV20-1|NA
CSARETYEQYF
TGCAGTGCTAGGGAAACCTACGAGCAGTACTTC
>TRBJ2-7|few|TRBV24-1|TRBD1
CATSDSGQGVSEQYF
TGTGCCACCAGTGACTCCGGACAGGGGGTCTCCGAGCAGTACTTC
>TRBJ2-5|NA|TRBV15|TRBD1
CATSRDGSGTGAETQYF
TGTGCCACCAGCAGAGATGGCTCTGGGACAGGGGCGGAGACCCAGTACTTC
>TRBJ1-6|NA|TRBV2|NA
CASSERAGRNYNSPLHF
TGTGCCAGCAGTGAACGCGCCGGACGGAACTATAATTCACCCCTCCACTTT
>TRBJ2-5|few|TRBV10-3|TRBD1
CAIRTGEEETQYF
TGTGCCATCAGGACAGGGGAGGAAGAGACCCAGTACTTC
>TRBJ1-1|NA|TRBV5-4|NA
CASSSGFNTEAFF
TGTGCCAGCAGCTCAGGGTTTAACACTGAAGCTTTCTTT
>TRBJ2-3|NA|TRBV6-5|TRBD2
CASSSSGTSTDTQYF
TGTGCCAGCAGTTCCAGCGGGACTAGCACAGATACGCAGTATTTT
>TRBJ1-3|NA|TRBV29-1|NA
CSVGAVGGNTIYF
TGCAGCGTTGGGGCAGTCGGTGGAAACACCATATATTTT
>TRBJ1-2|medium-sized|TRBV20-1|TRBD1
CSARALTGTGNYGYTF
TGCAGTGCTAGAGCCTTGACCGGGACAGGGAACTATGGCTACACCTTC
>TRBJ2-1|once|TRBV5-4|NA
CASSEAAGGLAYNEQFF
TGTGCCAGCAGTGAAGCGGCAGGGGGGCTGGCCTACAATGAGCAGTTCTTC
>TRBJ2-2|NA|TRBV7-2|NA
CASSTRLGELFF
TGTGCCAGCAGCACTAGGCTCGGGGAGCTGTTTTTT
>TRBJ2-1|few|TRBV7-9|TRBD2
CASSFPGLAGNNEQFF
TGTGCCAGCAGCTTTCCGGGACTAGCGGGAAACAATGAGCAGTTCTTC
>TRBJ2-7|NA|TRBV6-4|NA
CASSDSRPRGYYEQYF
TGTGCCAGCAGTGACTCCCGCCCTCGTGGCTACTACGAGCAGTACTTC
>TRBJ2-7|NA|TRBV20-1|TRBD2
CSARRGLAAGEQYF
TGCAGTGCCCGGCGAGGGCTAGCGGCGGGGGAGCAGTACTTC
>TRBJ2-3|NA|TRBV28|NA
CASSLTGMGDTQYF
TGTGCCAGCAGTTTAACGGGGATGGGAGATACGCAGTATTTT
>TRBJ1-1|NA|TRBV11-1|NA
CASSTGTFWNTEAFF
TGTGCCAGCAGTACCGGGACTTTTTGGAACACTGAAGCTTTCTTT
>TRBJ2-1|NA|TRBV20-1|NA
CSAPSSEASYNEQFF
TGCAGTGCTCCCTCTTCCGAGGCATCCTACAATGAGCAGTTCTTC
>TRBJ2-5|many|TRBV7-9|TRBD2
CASSPGTRGTQYF
TGTGCCAGCAGCCCCGGGACTAGGGGGACCCAGTACTTC
>TRBJ2-3|NA|TRBV6-2/TRBV6-3|TRBD2
CARGLAGTADTQYF
TGTGCCAGGGGACTAGCGGGAACCGCAGATACGCAGTATTTT
>TRBJ2-7|few|TRBV4-1|NA
CASSQVNMGWADEQYF
TGCGCCAGCAGCCAAGTGAATATGGGGTGGGCGGACGAGCAGTACTTC
>TRBJ2-2|once|TRBV6-1|TRBD2
CASSFGGTSSGELFF
TGTGCCAGCAGCTTCGGGGGGACTTCCTCCGGGGAGCTGTTTTTT
>TRBJ2-7|NA|TRBV28|NA
CASTGGPYEQYF
TGTGCCAGCACCGGGGGGCCCTACGAGCAGTACTTC
>TRBJ1-5|few|TRBV6-2/TRBV6-3|NA
CASSYVGRGSNQPQHF
TGTGCCAGCAGTTACGTGGGGCGGGGAAGCAATCAGCCCCAGCATTTT
>TRBJ2-2|NA|TRBV7-2|NA
CASSHPESFRGTGDTGELFF
TGTGCCAGCAGCCACCCGGAGAGTTTTAGAGGGACTGGGGACACCGGGGAGCTGTTTTTT
>TRBJ1-2|once|TRBV19|TRBD1
CASSIGTANYGYTF
TGTGCCAGTAGTATTGGGACAGCTAACTATGGCTACACCTTC
>TRBJ2-5|NA|TRBV6-2/TRBV6-3|NA
CASSYPRRQETQYF
TGTGCCAGCAGTTACCCCCGCAGGCAAGAGACCCAGTACTTC
>TRBJ2-5|NA|TRBV7-8|TRBD1
CASSLVGDRAQETQYF
TGTGCCAGCAGCTTAGTTGGGGACAGGGCCCAAGAGACCCAGTACTTC
>TRBJ1-1|NA|TRBV6-6|TRBD1
CVSRTGQIVPEAFF
TGTGTCAGCAGGACGGGACAGATCGTCCCTGAAGCTTTCTTT
>TRBJ2-7|few|TRBV20-1|NA
CSATRDGHSYEQYF
TGCAGTGCTACCCGGGACGGACACTCCTACGAGCAGTACTTC
>TRBJ2-3|few|TRBV11-3|TRBD1
CASSPGQGADTQYF
TGTGCCAGCAGCCCCGGACAGGGGGCAGATACGCAGTATTTT
>TRBJ1-1|NA|TRBV11-2|NA
CASSLDGVGAFF
TGTGCCAGCAGCCTAGATGGGGTAGGAGCTTTCTTT
>TRBJ2-5|NA|TRBV2|TRBD2
CASREGTSGRALETQYF
TGTGCCAGCAGAGAGGGGACTAGCGGGAGGGCCCTGGAGACCCAGTACTTC
>TRBJ2-3|NA|TRBV7-2|NA
CASRPEFDTDTQYF
TGTGCCAGCCGCCCGGAGTTCGACACAGATACGCAGTATTTT
>TRBJ2-7|few|TRBV10-1|NA
CASIPTQSSYEQYF
TGCGCCAGCATTCCTACACAGAGCTCCTACGAGCAGTACTTC
>TRBJ1-2|few|TRBV30|NA
CACGSYGYTF
TGTGCCTGTGGGAGCTATGGCTACACCTTC